The entry below describes one T cell receptor (beta chain). The antigen remains unidentified. The ends were cut back, 1 base at V and 0 bases at J, with 7 bases in the middle. CDR1 KGHSH and CDR2 LQKENI come from the germline V gene. The CDR3 is made up of 14 amino acids. Repertoires were generated with immunoSEQ multiplex PCR, while TCRdb's copy carries only in-frame clones and drops some. The table includes 60,000 to 75,000 clones, approximately 90% detected once. The data belong to a study of OX40 agonist ivuxolimab in advanced cancers. Overall study context: Patients assigned to dose escalation were diagnosed with hepatocellular carcinoma, melanoma, renal cell or head and neck cancer. Patients were roughly 87% male with ages roughly 23 to 79, mean about 60.

The study's findings and limits: Blood T cells, both CD4+ and CD8+, expanded clonally by week 6 at 0.1 to 3.0 mg/kg.

The sample consisted of CD4+ or CD8+ T cells sorted from blood, taken in a trial of the OX40 agonist ivuxolimab. The clonotype originates from an adult with an advanced solid tumor such as melanoma, head and neck, liver or kidney cancer. The V gene is TRBV18, the J gene TRBJ2-7; tentative D call: TRBD1 (6 bases). CDR3 sequence (DNA): TGTGCCAGCTCACCACAGGACAGCTCCTACGAGCAGTACTTC. It specifies CASSPQDSSYEQYF.